A selection of T cell receptor beta chains follows, all from one sample in a study of cytomegalovirus exposure and HLA in healthy donors. Method: immunoSEQ multiplex PCR; TCRdb's copy keeps in-frame clones and lacks some. The sample carries some 140,000 clones, roughly 80% recorded once. The sample was PBMCs. The receptors shown here come from a middle-aged woman in good health and CMV-seronegative. CDR3s include the opening cysteine and the closing phenylalanine or tryptophan. The order of the fields is J gene, D gene, V gene, clone size, CDR3 protein, CDR3 DNA. The D gene is left open where the match is weak. Some rows mark clone size as missing; the rest say once, few, many or name a class of expanded clone.

TRBJ2-3	TRBD2	TRBV12-5	-	CASGLAIAVWVTSCCDTQYF	TGTGCTAGTGGTTTGGCCATAGCGGTTTGGGTGACTAGCTGTTGTGATACGCAGTATTTT
TRBJ2-7	-	TRBV2	once	CASSEEKNPSSEQYF	TGTGCCAGCAGTGAAGAGAAGAACCCAAGCTCCGAGCAGTACTTC
TRBJ2-7	-	TRBV29-1	-	CSVSSRVNPTTGEQYF	TGCAGCGTTAGCAGTAGGGTGAACCCTACTACGGGGGAGCAGTACTTC
TRBJ1-1	-	TRBV5-1	-	CASSFGGQGETEAFF	TGCGCCAGCAGCTTCGGGGGGCAGGGAGAAACTGAAGCTTTCTTT
TRBJ2-1	TRBD2	TRBV5-1	few	CASSLLVGTSGNEQFF	TGCGCCAGCAGCTTGCTTGTAGGGACTAGTGGGAATGAGCAGTTCTTC
TRBJ2-1	-	TRBV4-2	-	CASSQMAGKHEQFF	TGTGCCAGCAGCCAAATGGCAGGGAAGCATGAGCAGTTCTTC
TRBJ1-2	TRBD1	TRBV29-1	-	CSDRTGNYGYTF	TGCAGCGACCGGACAGGGAACTATGGCTACACCTTC
TRBJ2-7	TRBD1	TRBV27	few	CASSGQGTSYEQYF	TGTGCCAGCAGTGGACAGGGGACGTCCTACGAGCAGTACTTC
TRBJ1-1	-	TRBV11-1	-	CASSLAYQAHTEAFF	TGTGCCAGCAGCTTAGCGTATCAGGCCCACACTGAAGCTTTCTTT
TRBJ2-7	-	TRBV7-6	-	CASIEGDGSSYEQYF	TGTGCCAGCATCGAAGGAGACGGAAGCTCCTACGAGCAGTACTTC
TRBJ2-7	-	TRBV2	-	CASRESLYEQYF	TGTGCCAGCAGAGAGAGCCTCTACGAGCAGTACTTC
TRBJ2-3	TRBD1	TRBV10-1	-	CASARTGRSTDTQYF	TGCGCCAGCGCACGGACAGGGAGGAGCACAGATACGCAGTATTTT
TRBJ1-3	-	TRBV2	once	CASSPQGGGNTIYF	TGTGCCAGCAGTCCCCAGGGTGGCGGAAACACCATATATTTT
TRBJ2-7	TRBD1	TRBV29-1	-	CSVEGQGAGEQYF	TGCAGCGTTGAAGGACAGGGGGCTGGGGAGCAGTACTTC
TRBJ2-3	TRBD2	TRBV5-6	-	CASSPAGTQYF	TGTGCCAGCAGCCCAGCGGGGACGCAGTATTTT
TRBJ1-5	TRBD1	TRBV29-1	-	CSVTITGDEPQHF	TGCAGCGTTACAATCACAGGGGATGAACCCCAGCATTTT
TRBJ1-3	-	TRBV5-1	-	CASSLQGWGSGNTIYF	TGCGCCAGCAGCTTACAGGGTTGGGGTTCTGGAAACACCATATATTTT
TRBJ1-1	-	TRBV2	-	CASSVRELNTEAFF	TGTGCCAGCAGTGTTCGCGAATTGAACACTGAAGCTTTCTTT
TRBJ2-1	TRBD1	TRBV15	-	CATSLGTGSYNEQFF	TGTGCCACCAGTTTGGGGACAGGAAGCTACAATGAGCAGTTCTTC
TRBJ2-1	-	TRBV5-4	once	CASSLVPASNEQFF	TGTGCCAGCAGCTTGGTCCCGGCTAGTAATGAGCAGTTCTTC
TRBJ1-5	-	TRBV28	-	CASSLLGGNQPQHF	TGTGCCAGCAGTTTACTAGGGGGCAATCAGCCCCAGCATTTT
TRBJ1-1	-	TRBV28	-	CASSFAGMTEAFF	TGTGCCAGCAGTTTTGCAGGTATGACTGAAGCTTTCTTT
TRBJ2-7	-	TRBV29-1	-	CSVGLPGAYEQYF	TGCAGCGTTGGGCTACCGGGTGCCTACGAGCAGTACTTC
TRBJ2-7	-	TRBV25-1	-	CASQGRSLHEQYF	TGTGCCAGCCAGGGAAGGAGCCTCCACGAGCAGTACTTC
TRBJ1-4	-	TRBV2	-	CASRGRPNEKLFF	TGTGCCAGCAGGGGCAGGCCAAATGAAAAACTGTTTTTT
TRBJ2-2	TRBD2	TRBV28	few	CASTSGGGSTGELFF	TGTGCCAGCACATCGGGGGGAGGAAGCACCGGGGAGCTGTTTTTT
TRBJ2-3	TRBD1	TRBV10-1	-	CASSDTGGTDTQYF	TGCGCCAGCAGTGACACAGGGGGGACAGATACGCAGTATTTT
TRBJ1-1	-	TRBV28	-	CASRPQGNTEAFF	TGTGCCAGCAGACCTCAGGGGAACACTGAAGCTTTCTTT
TRBJ2-3	-	TRBV7-2	once	CASSPRGGANTDTQYF	TGTGCCAGCAGCCCCCGGGGCGGGGCGAACACAGATACGCAGTATTTT
TRBJ1-1	-	TRBV5-1	-	CASSLGAALEAFF	TGCGCCAGCAGCTTGGGGGCAGCCCTTGAAGCTTTCTTT
TRBJ1-1	-	TRBV2	-	CASSVLPNTEAFF	TGTGCCAGCAGCGTACTACCGAACACTGAAGCTTTCTTT
TRBJ2-3	TRBD2	TRBV27	-	CASSILAGVTSGTDTQYF	TGTGCCAGCAGTATCCTAGCGGGGGTCACTTCTGGCACAGATACGCAGTATTTT
TRBJ2-1	TRBD1	TRBV5-1	-	CASSFLRQAPTGQGVNEQFF	TGCGCCAGCAGCTTCCTCCGACAGGCCCCAACGGGACAGGGGGTCAATGAGCAGTTCTTC
TRBJ1-1	TRBD1	TRBV5-1	-	CASSSAGTGVLGPHWNTEAFF	TGCGCCAGCAGCTCCGCGGGGACAGGGGTCCTCGGTCCCCATTGGAACACTGAAGCTTTCTTT
TRBJ2-1	-	TRBV6-5	-	CASSPSGNEQFF	TGTGCCAGCAGTCCCAGCGGGAATGAGCAGTTCTTC
TRBJ2-7	TRBD2	TRBV5-6	-	CASSTRTSGGLYEQYF	TGTGCCAGCAGCACCAGGACTAGCGGGGGGCTCTACGAGCAGTACTTC
TRBJ1-1	-	TRBV18	-	CASSPLGGGMNTEAFF	TGTGCCAGCTCACCATTGGGGGGGGGCATGAACACTGAAGCTTTCTTT
TRBJ2-6	TRBD1	TRBV7-9	few	CASSHTGGSGANVLTF	TGTGCCAGCAGCCATACAGGGGGCTCTGGGGCCAACGTCCTGACTTTC
TRBJ2-5	TRBD2	TRBV29-1	-	CSVEGQTSGRETQYF	TGCAGCGTTGAGGGGCAGACTAGCGGGAGAGAGACCCAGTACTTC
TRBJ1-5	TRBD1	TRBV7-9	-	CASSTTGDQPQHF	TGTGCCAGCAGCACGACAGGGGATCAGCCCCAGCATTTT
TRBJ2-1	TRBD2	TRBV28	-	CASSFPGTREGSTYNEQFF	TGTGCCAGCAGTTTCCCAGGAACAAGGGAGGGCTCCACCTACAATGAGCAGTTCTTC
TRBJ2-5	-	TRBV7-9	-	CASSLARPPPETQYF	TGTGCCAGCAGCTTAGCGCGGCCACCGCCAGAGACCCAGTACTTC